This T cell receptor beta chain comes out of a study of human T cells and chemical hapten exposure (dated by TCRdb to the early 2020s). A note on the overall study: For sensitization, 2% DPC in acetone was applied to an approximately 2 cm by approximately 2 cm area of upper inner arm skin. Throughout the study period of 20 to 30 weeks, patients also received therapeutic DPC doses to the scalp every week. Patch tests used Finn chambers with 0.01% DPC on the upper back, scored after 6 days by International Contact Dermatitis Research Group standards. The patient cohort, mostly female, included alopecia areata with under or over 50% scalp involvement, alopecia totalis and alopecia universalis. Libraries were pooled for sequencing, and variation in per-sample TCR yields was attributed mainly to small differences in library volumes within the pool. The study tracked peripheral blood TCR repertoire changes in vivo during primary and secondary sensitization to the hapten diphenylcyclopropenone (DPC) in alopecia patients. Patient blood was sampled pre-sensitization (week 0) and at 2, 6 and about 24 weeks after DPC sensitization. Nearly 30 alopecia patients provided blood for TCR sequencing at one to four time points (pre-sensitization, 2, 6 and 24 weeks). General findings and caveats noted by the study authors: Repeated subsampling changed both the strength of the expansion versus patch-test correlation and the threshold at which the correlation became significant. All patients had alopecia, a presumed autoimmune disease, so their immune response might differ from that of healthy individuals. Significantly more large CDR3 similarity clusters were formed by expanded TCRs than by pre-sensitization or healthy control sets, consistent with antigen-driven responses. A positive correlation was found between the number of PT1 expanded TCRs and patch test score, with significance reached at thresholds 8, 16 and 32 but not 4. No change with DPC sensitization was found in the number of TCRs above 1 in 1000 frequency, and no evidence of global repertoire structure alterations was found.

Library preparation was by RACE. These reads were obtained on a NextSeq 500. During library preparation, unique molecular identifiers were attached to individual cDNA molecules so that TCRs could be counted quantitatively and reproducibly. From each blood RNA sample, both TCR alpha and TCR beta chains were sequenced. Processing in the source paper ran as follows. A median of approximately 100,000 TCRs per sample was observed, with a range of about 23,224 to 750,000. The Decombinator software suite was used to annotate the V, J and CDR3 of the TCR reads. To make PS versus PT1 abundance plots, every sample was subsampled to the same number of TCRs (28,000). Expanded TCRs were defined as absent before sensitization and observed at least eight times at the 2-week time point. TCRdb reran the public reads through fastp at Q25 and MiXCR, keeping productive beta chains. Rows merge per CDR3 protein into single entries with the most common DNA and genes. TCRdb, not the original authors, processed these V and J calls. Counted in this sample were about 190,000 distinct CDR3 sequences; around 25% of them appeared once. In total, the top ten clones hold around 2.5% of the sample.

To note about this clonotype: The target of this receptor is not known. Qualities for individual bases were not recorded, and no much larger clone is one base off.

The germline ends are 9 bases apart after V is trimmed by 0 bases and J by 1 base. CDR1 is given as MNHEY and CDR2 as SVGAGI, both from the germline V gene. Its CDR3 holds 15 amino acids, cysteine through phenylalanine. Only the CDR3 portion is preserved as DNA: 45 bases, with reading frame beginning at the first base. In the paper's terms, the time point label means: patch test 3, about 24 weeks after DPC sensitization. What the treatment or condition label conveys for this sample: therapeutic diphenylcyclopropenone sensitization with weekly scalp DPC. At each patch-test visit, blood was drawn before the patch test was applied. Eligible patients were aged 18 to 70, diagnosed with alopecia, deemed suitable for DPC therapy, and excluded if pregnant. Total RNA was extracted from unfractionated whole blood collected in Tempus Blood RNA tubes.

The source of this sequence is a middle-aged woman with alopecia areata. Some clones in this sample may be carry-over from other donors' samples. The receptor chain draws on TRBV6-5 and TRBJ1-1, with the D gene call left open. This sample comprised whole blood, obtained in connection with sensitization to the hapten diphenylcyclopropenone (DPC). The CDR3 loop reads CASSYSAVANTEAFF. The sequence in DNA is TGTGCCAGCAGTTACTCGGCGGTAGCGAACACTGAAGCTTTCTTT.